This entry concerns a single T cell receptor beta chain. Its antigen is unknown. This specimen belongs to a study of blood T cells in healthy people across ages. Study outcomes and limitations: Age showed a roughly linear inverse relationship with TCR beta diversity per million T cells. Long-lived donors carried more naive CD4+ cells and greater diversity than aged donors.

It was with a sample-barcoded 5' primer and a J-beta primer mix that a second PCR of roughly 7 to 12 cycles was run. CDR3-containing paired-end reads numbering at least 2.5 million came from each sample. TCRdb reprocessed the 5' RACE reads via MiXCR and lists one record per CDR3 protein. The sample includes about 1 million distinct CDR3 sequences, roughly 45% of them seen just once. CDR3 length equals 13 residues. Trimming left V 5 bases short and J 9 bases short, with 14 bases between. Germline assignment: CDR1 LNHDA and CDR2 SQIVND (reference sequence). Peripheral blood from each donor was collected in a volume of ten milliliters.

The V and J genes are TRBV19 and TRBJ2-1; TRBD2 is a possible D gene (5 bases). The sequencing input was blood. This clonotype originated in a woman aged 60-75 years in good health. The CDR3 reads CASSPRGASEQFF. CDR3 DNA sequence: TGTGCCAGTAGTCCCCGGGGAGCAAGTGAGCAGTTCTTC. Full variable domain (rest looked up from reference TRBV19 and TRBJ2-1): DGGITQSPKYLFRKEGQNVTLSCEQNLNHDAMYWYRQDPGQGLRLIYYSQIVNDFQKGDIAEGYSVSREKKESFPLTVTSAQKNPTAFYLCASSPRGASEQFFGPGTRLTVL.